This is a list of T cell receptor beta chains from one sample in a study of identifying expanded T cells in peripheral blood. Sequenced by immunoSEQ multiplex PCR; TCRdb stores in-frame clones only, minus some. Here the sample spans some 97,000 clones, 80% to 90% being singletons. The sequencing sample was made of blood. These TCRs come from a person aged 18 to 75 in good health. The CDR3 runs from the conserved cysteine through the conserved F or W. D genes are given only for firm matches. Not every row has a clone size; where given, it reads once, few, many or a size class.

j_gene	d_gene	abundance	v_gene	CDR3nt	CDR3aa
TRBJ1-5	NA	NA	TRBV19	TGTGCCAGTACTACACTGAGGGGTAGCAATCAGCCCCAGCATTTT	CASTTLRGSNQPQHF
TRBJ1-6	TRBD1	NA	TRBV2	TGTGCCAGCAGTGGACAGGGGGCGGGAATTTCACCCCTCCACTTT	CASSGQGAGISPLHF
TRBJ2-5	NA	NA	TRBV5-1	TGCGCCAGCAGCCCGAACTTAGGGTCCCAAGAGACCCAGTACTTC	CASSPNLGSQETQYF
TRBJ1-3	NA	NA	TRBV30	TGTGCCTGGAGTGTCAAGAGGTTGACTGGAAACACCATATATTTT	CAWSVKRLTGNTIYF
TRBJ2-3	NA	NA	TRBV6-4	TGTGCCAGCAGTGACTCTGGGACTCCTCCACATACGCAGTATTTT	CASSDSGTPPHTQYF
TRBJ2-1	TRBD1	NA	TRBV6-1	TGTGCCAGTATAGGGGGCTTGGTCGATGAGCAGTTCTTC	CASIGGLVDEQFF
TRBJ2-7	TRBD2	NA	TRBV10-3	TGTGCCATCAGTGAGTCGCGGGGGAGAGAACGCGAGCAGTACTTC	CAISESRGREREQYF
TRBJ2-1	TRBD2	NA	TRBV7-2	TGTGCCAGCAGCTCTCGGGGGGGCTACAATGAGCAGTTCTTC	CASSSRGGYNEQFF
TRBJ1-1	NA	NA	TRBV19	TGTGCCAGTAGTATACTTCAGGGTGGAGGGGACACTGAAGCTTTCTTT	CASSILQGGGDTEAFF
TRBJ2-7	NA	NA	TRBV19	TGTGCCACAAAGTCGGGACACATGACCTACGAGCAGTACTTC	CATKSGHMTYEQYF
TRBJ2-7	NA	NA	TRBV6-5	TGTGCCAGCAGTCCTTTTGACAGGTCCTACGAGCAGTACTTC	CASSPFDRSYEQYF
TRBJ1-1	NA	NA	TRBV2	TGTGCCAGCAGTGAAGCCAACAGGATGAACACTGAAGCTTTCTTT	CASSEANRMNTEAFF
TRBJ1-2	NA	NA	TRBV21-1	TGTGCCAGCAGCAAAGAGAGGCAGGGGGCGCGAGGGTATGGCTACACCTTC	CASSKERQGARGYGYTF
TRBJ1-4	TRBD1	NA	TRBV9	TGTGCCAGCAGCTCCCGGACAGGGGGAAATGAAAAACTGTTTTTT	CASSSRTGGNEKLFF
TRBJ1-1	NA	NA	TRBV2	TGTGCCAGCAGTGATTACAGATACACTGAAGCTTTCTTT	CASSDYRYTEAFF
TRBJ2-1	NA	NA	TRBV6-1	TGTGCCAGCACCCCTAGGTCCTACAATGAGCAGTTCTTC	CASTPRSYNEQFF
TRBJ2-7	NA	NA	TRBV18	TGTGCCAGCTCACTAGCGGACGAGCAGTACTTC	CASSLADEQYF
TRBJ2-1	NA	NA	TRBV4-1	TGCGCCAGCAGCCAAGATGAAGGTAGCGGCTCCTACAATGAGCAGTTCTTC	CASSQDEGSGSYNEQFF
TRBJ1-5	TRBD1	NA	TRBV27	TGTGCCAGCAGCCCCCGCGGGACAGGTGTTCAGCCCCAGCATTTT	CASSPRGTGVQPQHF
TRBJ1-3	NA	NA	TRBV30	TGTGCCTGGAGTGAAGGGCGAGGAGGAAACACCATATATTTT	CAWSEGRGGNTIYF
TRBJ1-2	NA	NA	TRBV5-4	TGTGCCAGCAGCTTTACAGGGAACTATGGCTACACCTTC	CASSFTGNYGYTF
TRBJ1-5	NA	NA	TRBV4-1	TGCGCCAGCAGCCAGAGGGGGGGCCAGCCCCAGCATTTT	CASSQRGGQPQHF
TRBJ2-5	NA	NA	TRBV18	TGTGCCAGCTCACCATATACAGAAGAGACCCAGTACTTC	CASSPYTEETQYF
TRBJ1-3	TRBD1	NA	TRBV6-5	TGTGCCAGCAGTTACGGGACAGGGGAAGGAAACACCATATATTTT	CASSYGTGEGNTIYF
TRBJ1-2	NA	NA	TRBV5-1	TGCGCCAGCAGCTCGACTTATGGCTACACCTTC	CASSSTYGYTF
TRBJ2-7	TRBD2	NA	TRBV19	TGTGCCAGTAGTATTTACGGAGCGGGAGCCTTCTCCTACGAGCAGTACTTC	CASSIYGAGAFSYEQYF
TRBJ2-1	TRBD1	once	TRBV27	TGTGCCAGCAGCTTTTTACCGGGACAGGGACACAATGAGCAGTTCTTC	CASSFLPGQGHNEQFF
TRBJ2-4	NA	NA	TRBV13	TGTGCCAGCAGCTTGGGCCGCGGACGGCCTGAAAACATTCAGTACTTC	CASSLGRGRPENIQYF
TRBJ2-3	NA	NA	TRBV6-6	TGTGCCAGCAGTTACGGGGTGGGGGGAACTGGTCATACGCAGTATTTT	CASSYGVGGTGHTQYF
TRBJ2-2	NA	NA	TRBV7-9	TGTGCCAGCAGCTTCCCTGGGAGTCCGGACACCGGGGAGCTGTTTTTT	CASSFPGSPDTGELFF
TRBJ2-1	TRBD1	NA	TRBV11-2	TGTGCCAGCAGCTTCCAGACAGGGCCCTACAATGAGCAGTTCTTC	CASSFQTGPYNEQFF
TRBJ2-2	NA	NA	TRBV6-5	TGTGCCAGCAGTTATCGGAAGGTCACCGGGGAGCTGTTTTTT	CASSYRKVTGELFF
TRBJ2-1	NA	NA	TRBV6-4	TGTGCCAGCAGAATGGTCCCCTCCGGTGAGCAGTTCTTC	CASRMVPSGEQFF
TRBJ2-3	TRBD1	once	TRBV6-4	TGTGCCAGCAGTGCTACAGGGGCCCCGGTAGATACGCAGTATTTT	CASSATGAPVDTQYF
TRBJ2-7	NA	NA	TRBV5-4	TGTGCCAGCAGCCCCCGACAGGAATACTACGAGCAGTACTTC	CASSPRQEYYEQYF
TRBJ1-1	NA	NA	TRBV20-1	TGCAGGACCTCTTTCGGCACTGAAGCTTTCTTT	CRTSFGTEAFF
TRBJ2-4	NA	NA	TRBV5-8	TGTGCCAGCAGCTTTGGAGAGCTAGCCAAAAACATTCAGTACTTC	CASSFGELAKNIQYF
TRBJ1-5	TRBD1	NA	TRBV18	TGTGCCAGCTCACCGCTCCCGGTGGCGGGACAGGGGTCGGTTCAGCCCCAGCATTTT	CASSPLPVAGQGSVQPQHF